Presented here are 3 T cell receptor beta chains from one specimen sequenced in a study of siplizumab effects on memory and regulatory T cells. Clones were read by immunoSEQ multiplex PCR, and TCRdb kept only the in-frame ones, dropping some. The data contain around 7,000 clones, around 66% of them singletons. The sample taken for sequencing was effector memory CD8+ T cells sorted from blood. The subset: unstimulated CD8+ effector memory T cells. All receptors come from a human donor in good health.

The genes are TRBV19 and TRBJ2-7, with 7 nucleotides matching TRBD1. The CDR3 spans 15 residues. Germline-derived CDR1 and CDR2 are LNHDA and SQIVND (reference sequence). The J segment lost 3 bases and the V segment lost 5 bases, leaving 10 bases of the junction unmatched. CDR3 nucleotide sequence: TGTGCCAGTAGTCCCGTGGGGGACAGTTACTACGAGCAGTACTTC. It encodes CASSPVGDSYYEQYF.

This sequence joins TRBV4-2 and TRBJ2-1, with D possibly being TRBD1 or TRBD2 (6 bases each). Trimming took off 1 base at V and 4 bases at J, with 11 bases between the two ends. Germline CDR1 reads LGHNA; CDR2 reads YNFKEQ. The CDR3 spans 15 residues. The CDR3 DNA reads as TGTGCCAGCAGCCAAGTAAGGGGGACTTACAATGAGCAGTTCTTC. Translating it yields CASSQVRGTYNEQFF.

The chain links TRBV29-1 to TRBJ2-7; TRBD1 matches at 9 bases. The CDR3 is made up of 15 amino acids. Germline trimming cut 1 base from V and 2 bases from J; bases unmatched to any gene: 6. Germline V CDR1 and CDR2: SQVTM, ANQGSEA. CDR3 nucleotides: TGCAGCGTTGAAGGATCGGGACAGGGAACCTACGAGCAGTACTTC. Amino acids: CSVEGSGQGTYEQYF.